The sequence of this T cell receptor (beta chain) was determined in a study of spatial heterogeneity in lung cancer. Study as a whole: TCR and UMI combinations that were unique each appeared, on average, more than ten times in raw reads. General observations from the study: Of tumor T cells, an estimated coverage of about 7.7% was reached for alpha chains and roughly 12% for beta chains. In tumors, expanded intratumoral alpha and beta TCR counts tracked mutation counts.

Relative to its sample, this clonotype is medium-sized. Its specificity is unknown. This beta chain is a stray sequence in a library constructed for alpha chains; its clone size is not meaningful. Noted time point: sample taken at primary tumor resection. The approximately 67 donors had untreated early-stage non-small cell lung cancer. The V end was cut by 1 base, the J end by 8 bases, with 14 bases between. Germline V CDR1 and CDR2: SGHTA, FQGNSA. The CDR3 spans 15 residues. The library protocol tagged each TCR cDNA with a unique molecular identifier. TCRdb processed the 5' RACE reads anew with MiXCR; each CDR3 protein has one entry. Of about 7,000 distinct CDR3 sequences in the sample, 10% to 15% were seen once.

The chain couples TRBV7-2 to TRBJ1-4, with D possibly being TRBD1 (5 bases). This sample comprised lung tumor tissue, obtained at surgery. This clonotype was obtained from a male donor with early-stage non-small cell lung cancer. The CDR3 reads CASSLDTGVSEKLFF. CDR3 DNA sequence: TGTGCCAGCAGCTTAGATACGGGGGTGAGCGAAAAACTGTTTTTT.